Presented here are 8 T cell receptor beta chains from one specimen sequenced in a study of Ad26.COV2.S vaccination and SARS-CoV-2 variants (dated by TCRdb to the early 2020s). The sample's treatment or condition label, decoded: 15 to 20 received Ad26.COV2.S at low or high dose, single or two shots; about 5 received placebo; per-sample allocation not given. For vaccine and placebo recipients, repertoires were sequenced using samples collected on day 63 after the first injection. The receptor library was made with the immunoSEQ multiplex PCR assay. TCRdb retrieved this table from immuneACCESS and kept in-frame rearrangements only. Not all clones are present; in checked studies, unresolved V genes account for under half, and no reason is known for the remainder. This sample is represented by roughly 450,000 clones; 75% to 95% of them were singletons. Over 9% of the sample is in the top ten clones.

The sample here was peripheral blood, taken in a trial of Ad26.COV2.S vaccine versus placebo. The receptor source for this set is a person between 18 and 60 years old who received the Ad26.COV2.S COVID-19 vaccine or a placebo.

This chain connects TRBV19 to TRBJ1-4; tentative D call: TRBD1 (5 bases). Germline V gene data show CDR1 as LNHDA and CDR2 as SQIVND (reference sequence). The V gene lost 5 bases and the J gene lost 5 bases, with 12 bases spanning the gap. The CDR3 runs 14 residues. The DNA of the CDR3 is TGTGCCAGTAGTTGGGGGGGATTAAATGAAAAACTGTTTTTT. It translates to CASSWGGLNEKLFF.

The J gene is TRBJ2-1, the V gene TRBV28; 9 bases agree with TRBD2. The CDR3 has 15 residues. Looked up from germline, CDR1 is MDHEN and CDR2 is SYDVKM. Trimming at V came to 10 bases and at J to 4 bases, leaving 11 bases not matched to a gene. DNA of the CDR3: TGTGCCACCGTTACAATAGCGGGAGAGTACAATGAGCAGTTCTTC. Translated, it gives CATVTIAGEYNEQFF.

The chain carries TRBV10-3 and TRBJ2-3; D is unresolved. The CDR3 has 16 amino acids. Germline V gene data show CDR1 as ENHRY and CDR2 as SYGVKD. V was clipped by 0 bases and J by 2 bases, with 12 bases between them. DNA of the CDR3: TGTGCCATCAGTGAGTCGGAAAAGACCCACACAGATACGCAGTATTTT. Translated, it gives CAISESEKTHTDTQYF.

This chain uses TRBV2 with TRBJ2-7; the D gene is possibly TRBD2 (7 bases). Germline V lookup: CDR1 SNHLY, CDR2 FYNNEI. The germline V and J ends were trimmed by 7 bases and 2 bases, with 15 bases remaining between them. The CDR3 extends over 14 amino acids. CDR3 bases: TGTGCCAGCAAAGGCGCGGGGGCCACCTACGAGCAGTACTTC. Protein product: CASKGAGATYEQYF. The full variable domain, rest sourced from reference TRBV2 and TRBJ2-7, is EPEVTQTPSHQVTQMGQEVILRCVPISNHLYFYWYRQILGQKVEFLVSFYNNEISEKSEIFDDQFSVERPDGSNFTLKIRSTKLEDSAMYFCASKGAGATYEQYFGPGTRLTVT.

The CDR3 spells CASSPASTGPYGYTF. Written as DNA, the CDR3 is TGTGCCAGCAGTCCAGCCTCGACAGGGCCCTATGGCTACACCTTC. The chain carries TRBV28 and TRBJ1-2; TRBD1 agrees at 7 bases. Germline V CDR1 and CDR2: MDHEN, SYDVKM. CDR3 length equals 15 residues. V was clipped by 5 bases and J by 4 bases; unmatched bases: 10.

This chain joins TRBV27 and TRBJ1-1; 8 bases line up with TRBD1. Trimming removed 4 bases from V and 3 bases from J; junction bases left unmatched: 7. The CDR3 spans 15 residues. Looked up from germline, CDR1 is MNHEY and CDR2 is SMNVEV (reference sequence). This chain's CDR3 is CASSSGQGPDTEAFF. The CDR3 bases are TGTGCCAGCAGTTCCGGACAGGGTCCGGACACTGAAGCTTTCTTT.

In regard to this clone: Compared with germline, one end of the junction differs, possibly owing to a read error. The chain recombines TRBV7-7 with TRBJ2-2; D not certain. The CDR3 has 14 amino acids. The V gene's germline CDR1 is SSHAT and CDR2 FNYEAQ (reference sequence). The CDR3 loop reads CASSLSLRTGELFF. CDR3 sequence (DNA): TGTGCTAGCAGCTTAAGCCTGCGAACCGGGGAGCTGTTTTTT. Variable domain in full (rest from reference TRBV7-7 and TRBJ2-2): GAGVSQSPRYKVTKRGQDVTLRCDPISSHATLYWYQQALGQGPEFLTYFNYEAQPDKSGLPSDRFSAERPEGSISTLTIQRTEQRDSAMYRCASSLSLRTGELFFGEGSRLTVL.

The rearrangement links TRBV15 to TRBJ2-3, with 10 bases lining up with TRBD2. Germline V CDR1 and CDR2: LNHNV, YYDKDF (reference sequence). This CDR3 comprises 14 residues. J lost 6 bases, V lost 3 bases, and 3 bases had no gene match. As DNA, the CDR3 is TGTGCCACCAGCAGGCCAGCGGGGGGGGATACGCAGTATTTT. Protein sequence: CATSRPAGGDTQYF.